This entry is about one TCR beta chain. This entry comes from a study of blood T cell repertoires in COVID-19. Study background: Nucleic acid was either cDNA or gDNA, and it came from T cells, B-cell-depleted T cells, or PBMCs.

V was shortened by 0 bases and J by 2 bases, with 10 bases between the two germline ends. The CDR3 contains 15 residues. Germline-derived CDR1 and CDR2 are LNHNV and YYDKDF (reference sequence). Authors' methods: By means of reference gene primer amplification, nucleated cell counts were estimated. Clones were sequenced by immunoSEQ multiplex PCR, and TCRdb holds only the in-frame ones, with some missing. V and J calls and clone size are given by that table; D and trimming were obtained from the DNA. This table has over 130,000 clones, approximately 80% appearing once. The sequencing input was peripheral blood. The chain recombines TRBV15 with TRBJ1-1; D is unclear. The receptor comes from a woman of 80 years or more with active or convalescent COVID-19. The CDR3 region has the DNA TGTGCCACCAGCAGAGACCGCGGTAGCAACACTGAAGCTTTCTTT. Translated: CATSRDRGSNTEAFF.